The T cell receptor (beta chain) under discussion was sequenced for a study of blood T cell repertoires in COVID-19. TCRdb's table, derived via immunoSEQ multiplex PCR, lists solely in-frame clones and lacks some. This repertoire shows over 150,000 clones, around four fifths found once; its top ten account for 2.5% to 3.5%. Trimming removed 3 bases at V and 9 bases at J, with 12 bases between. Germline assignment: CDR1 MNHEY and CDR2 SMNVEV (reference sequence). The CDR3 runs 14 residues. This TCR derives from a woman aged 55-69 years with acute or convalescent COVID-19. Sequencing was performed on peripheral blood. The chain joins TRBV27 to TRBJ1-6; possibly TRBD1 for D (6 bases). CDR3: CASSFGQTFSPLHF. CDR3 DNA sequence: TGTGCCAGCAGTTTTGGACAGACCTTTTCACCCCTCCACTTT.